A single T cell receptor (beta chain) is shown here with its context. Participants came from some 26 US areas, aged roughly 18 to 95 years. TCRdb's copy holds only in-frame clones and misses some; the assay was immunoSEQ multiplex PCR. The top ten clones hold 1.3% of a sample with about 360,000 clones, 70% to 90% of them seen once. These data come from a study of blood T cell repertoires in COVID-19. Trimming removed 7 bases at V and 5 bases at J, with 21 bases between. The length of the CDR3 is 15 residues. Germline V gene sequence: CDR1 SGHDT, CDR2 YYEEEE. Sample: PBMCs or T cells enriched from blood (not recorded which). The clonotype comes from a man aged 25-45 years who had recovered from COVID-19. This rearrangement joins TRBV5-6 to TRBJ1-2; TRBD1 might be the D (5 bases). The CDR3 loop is CASFGRLAGRYGYTF. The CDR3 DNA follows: TGTGCCAGCTTCGGGCGCCTCGCGGGGCGTTATGGCTACACCTTC.